This T cell receptor (beta chain) was recovered during a study of blood T cell repertoires in COVID-19. Measured with immunoSEQ multiplex PCR; TCRdb has only the in-frame clones, and not every one. The sample has under 250,000 clones, roughly 86% seen once. The V gene end was trimmed by 3 bases and the J gene end by 7 bases; junction bases not matched to a gene: 13. The length of the CDR3 is 16 residues. Germline-derived CDR1 and CDR2 are KGHSH and LQKENI. J is TRBJ1-1 and V is TRBV18, with TRBD1 identical over 8 bases. The receptor was derived from a woman aged 30 to 39 with acute COVID-19. Sequences were obtained from PBMCs or T cells enriched from blood (not recorded which). CDR3 sequence: CASSPPPRTGRGEAFF. The DNA for the CDR3 is TGTGCCAGCTCACCCCCACCCCGGACAGGGAGAGGTGAAGCTTTCTTT.